This T cell receptor (beta chain) was identified during a study of CXCR3-negative and CXCR3-positive naive CD8 T cells. The authors prepared UMI-labeled TRB cDNA libraries by 5' RACE. TCRdb reprocessed the 5' RACE reads, with one entry per CDR3 protein and no DNA. The sample is made up of over 95,000 distinct CDR3 sequences, and the top ten hold around 0.35% of it. Study conclusions and caveats: CXCR3-positive naive cells carried more hydrophobic TRB CDR3s than CXCR3-negative ones.

For this clonotype: Its target is not known.

A CD45RO-CCR7+CD27+CD95- phenotype identified naive CD8+ T cells. Sequenced: naive CXCR3+ CD8+ T cells from blood. This sample's subset: CD45RO-CCR7+CD27+CD95- naive CD8+ T cells expressing CXCR3 (TNR3+). The TCR originated in a human donor in good health. Some clones in this sample may be carry-over from other donors' samples.

CDR3 sequence: CASRGESSYNSPLHF. The genes are TRBV28 and TRBJ1-6; lacking DNA, the TRBD1 call made by TCRdb goes unchecked. The germline gives CDR1 MDHEN, CDR2 SYDVKM. This CDR3 has 15 amino acids. Complete variable domain (other parts from reference TRBV28 and TRBJ1-6): DVKVTQSSRYLVKRTGEKVFLECVQDMDHENMFWYRQDPGLGLRLIYFSYDVKMKEKGDIPEGYSVSREKKERFSLILESASTNQTSMYLCASRGESSYNSPLHFGNGTRLTVT.